Listed here are 21 T cell receptor beta chains from one sample, sequenced in a study of cytomegalovirus exposure and HLA in healthy donors. With 60 Vbeta and 13 Jbeta primers, the PCR was carried out. Here immunoSEQ multiplex PCR was the method, and the copy in TCRdb shows in-frame clones only, minus some. The sample has 150,000 or so clones; approximately 80% are singletons. What was sequenced was PBMCs. Receptors were obtained from a woman in her thirties or forties in good health and CMV-seronegative.

CDR3 nucleotides: TGCGCCAGCAGTCTTGCGGGGGGGGGCTACGAGCAGTACTTC. Protein sequence: CASSLAGGGYEQYF. This chain connects TRBV4-1 to TRBJ2-7, with TRBD2 matching 9 bases. The germline V gene has CDR1 MGHRA and CDR2 YSYEKL. This CDR3 spans 14 amino acids. The V segment lost 6 bases and the J segment 3 bases; nucleotides outside the gene matches: 6.

The chain joins TRBV6-6 to TRBJ1-2; no reliable D call. Trimming removed 11 bases at V and 6 bases at J, with 16 bases between. Looked up from germline, CDR1 is MNHNY and CDR2 is SVGAGI (reference sequence). The CDR3 runs 12 residues. The DNA of the CDR3 is TGTGCCGCCGCCGGGAGGGTGGATGGCTACACCTTC. Residues: CAAAGRVDGYTF.

V is TRBV4-1 and J is TRBJ1-4, with 7 bases fitting TRBD1. Looked up from germline, CDR1 is MGHRA and CDR2 is YSYEKL. The CDR3 is 15 residues long. Losses at the gene ends were 4 bases for V and 5 bases for J; bases not matched to a gene: 7. The CDR3 region is CASSPDGTANEKLFF. For the CDR3, the DNA is TGCGCCAGCAGCCCAGATGGGACAGCGAATGAAAAACTGTTTTTT.

The V gene is TRBV12-5, the J gene TRBJ2-2; 9 bases line up with TRBD1. The CDR3 length is 19 residues. In germline, CDR1 is LGHNT, CDR2 FRNRAP. V trimming: 0 bases; J trimming: 4 bases; junction bases outside the gene matches: 12. CDR3 DNA: TGTGCTAGTGGTTTGGTACCTATCACGGGACAGGGCGGCACCGGGGAGCTGTTTTTT. The encoded protein is CASGLVPITGQGGTGELFF. Supplemented by reference TRBV12-5 and TRBJ2-2, the full variable domain reads DARVTQTPRHKVTEMGQEVTMRCQPILGHNTVFWYRQTMMQGLELLAYFRNRAPLDDSGMPKDRFSAEMPDATLATLKIQPSEPRDSAVYFCASGLVPITGQGGTGELFFGEGSRLTVL.

In DNA, the CDR3 is TGCGCCAGCAGCCCCGGACAGGGGGCGCAAGATACGCAGTATTTT. Amino acids: CASSPGQGAQDTQYF. This chain joins TRBV5-1 and TRBJ2-3, with 11 positions matching TRBD1. The germline gives CDR1 SGHRS, CDR2 YFSETQ. The CDR3 spans 15 residues. V was clipped by 4 bases and J by 5 bases; unmatched bases: 6.

The chain carries TRBV27 and TRBJ1-1; TRBD1 matches at 7 bases. V was pared by 4 bases and J by 4 bases, with 3 bases of the junction left unmatched. This CDR3 region has 13 residues. The germline V gene encodes CDR1 MNHEY and CDR2 SMNVEV (reference sequence). CDR3 in amino acids: CASSYRQGTEAFF. As DNA, the CDR3 is TGTGCCAGCAGTTACCGACAGGGCACTGAAGCTTTCTTT.

This clone was seen more than once but under ten times. The V call is TRBV28, the J call TRBJ2-1; D remains unclear. Trimming took off 3 bases at V and 6 bases at J, with 6 bases between the two ends. Germline CDR1 is MDHEN and CDR2 is SYDVKM. This CDR3 spans 12 amino acids. The CDR3 reads CASSLTPNEQFF. The CDR3 coding sequence is TGTGCCAGCAGTTTGACTCCCAATGAGCAGTTCTTC.

This clone was found a few times. The J gene is TRBJ2-5, the V gene TRBV11-2; tentative D call: TRBD1 (5 bases). Between the trimmed V and J ends, which lost 8 bases and 0 bases, there was a span of 10 bases. The CDR3 has 13 amino acids. From germline, CDR1 is SGHAT and CDR2 FQNNGV. The CDR3 nucleotides are TGTGCCAGCGGAGTGGGGCACCAAGAGACCCAGTACTTC. This translates into CASGVGHQETQYF.

This clone was found once. The rearrangement joins TRBV9 to TRBJ2-7; possible D gene TRBD2, 5 bases. Between the trimmed V and J ends, which lost 3 bases and 7 bases, there was a span of 17 bases. Germline V CDR1 and CDR2: SGDLS, YYNGEE. The CDR3 length is 14 residues. The CDR3 DNA sequence: TGTGCCAGCAGCGCAGAGATTCCGCCGGGGGAGCAGTACTTC. As protein: CASSAEIPPGEQYF.

The V and J genes are TRBV25-1 and TRBJ2-5; 9 nucleotides match TRBD1. The CDR3 is 14 residues long. Losses at the gene ends were 5 bases for V and 6 bases for J; bases not matched to a gene: 7. Germline V gene lookup returns CDR1 MGHDK and CDR2 SYGVNS. The CDR3 nucleotides are TGTGCCAGCAGTAATCCGGGACAGGGAAAGACCCAGTACTTC. Amino acids: CASSNPGQGKTQYF.

The rearrangement links TRBV19 to TRBJ1-5; perhaps TRBD1 as D (6 bases). CDR1 LNHDA and CDR2 SQIVND come from the germline V gene (reference sequence). V was clipped by 5 bases and J by 5 bases, with 13 bases between them. The CDR3 covers 14 residues. The CDR3, as DNA: TGTGCCAGTAGTCGCGGACAGAGCCATCAGCCCCAGCATTTT. The encoded protein is CASSRGQSHQPQHF.

This clone showed up just a few times. One end of the junction does not line up with germline, which may come from a read error. Within the sample, other DNA sequences also encode this same CDR3. The chain recombines TRBV4-1 with TRBJ2-6; a weak D match, TRBD2 (5 bases). Per germline, CDR1 MGHRA and CDR2 YSYEKL. This CDR3 is built from 15 residues. The DNA of the CDR3 is TGTGCCAGCAGCCCGAGGGAAACTGGGGCCAACGTCCTGACTTTC. The encoded protein is CASSPRETGANVLTF.

V is TRBV4-2 and J is TRBJ1-1; weak D call: TRBD1 (5 bases). CDR3 size: 14 residues. V was shortened by 3 bases and J by 11 bases, with 19 bases between the two germline ends. Germline CDR1 reads LGHNA; CDR2 reads YNFKEQ. CDR3 DNA sequence: TGTGCCAGCAGCCACCACGACATCCCCGGGGGGGCTTTCTTT. Translated: CASSHHDIPGGAFF.

The chain carries TRBV10-3 and TRBJ2-5; D remains ambiguous. The V gene's germline CDR1 is ENHRY and CDR2 SYGVKD. CDR3 length: 14 residues. Trimming stripped 3 bases from V and 2 bases from J, with 10 bases between. The CDR3 here is CAISDGKQQETQYF. Written as DNA, the CDR3 is TGTGCCATCAGTGATGGTAAACAGCAAGAGACCCAGTACTTC.

The chain uses TRBV6-4 and TRBJ1-1; the D is unclear. Deletions cut 3 bases from V and 4 bases from J, with 12 bases between. The CDR3 spans 14 residues. Per germline, CDR1 MRHNA and CDR2 SNTAGT. The CDR3 here is CASSDGEGSTEAFF. The CDR3 nucleotides read TGTGCCAGCAGTGATGGGGAGGGTAGCACTGAAGCTTTCTTT.

The chain uses TRBV5-8 and TRBJ2-5; 8 nucleotides match TRBD2. Trimming cost V 0 bases and J 5 bases; bases outside gene matches: 6. CDR1 is SGHTS, CDR2 YDEGEE, per germline. CDR3 size: 15 residues. The CDR3 loop reads CASSLVIAGIETQYF. CDR3 DNA: TGTGCCAGCAGCTTGGTGATAGCGGGAATTGAGACCCAGTACTTC.

This clone was observed a few times. This chain joins TRBV9 and TRBJ1-1; D is undetermined. V lost 0 bases, J lost 5 bases, and 8 bases lay in between. CDR1 SGDLS and CDR2 YYNGEE come from the germline V gene. The CDR3 sequence is 13 residues long. The CDR3 reads CASSVDHGTEAFF. The CDR3 nucleotides read TGTGCCAGCAGCGTAGATCACGGGACTGAAGCTTTCTTT.

Points on this clone: Sequence at one end of the junction differs from germline and may be a read error. J is TRBJ2-4 and V is TRBV28; the D gene is possibly TRBD2 (6 bases). CDR3 length equals 14 residues. Germline lookup yields CDR1 MDHEN and CDR2 SYDVKM. CDR3 sequence (DNA): TGTGCCAGCAGCCCTCATGGGGGGAAGAACAGTCAGTACTTC. This translates into CASSPHGGKNSQYF. The whole variable domain, remainder taken from reference TRBV28 and TRBJ2-4, is DVKVTQSSRYLVKRTGEKVFLECVQDMDHENMFWYRQDPGLGLRLIYFSYDVKMKEKGDIPEGYSVSREKKERFSLILESASTNQTSMYLCASSPHGGKNSQYFGAGTRLSVL.

The V call is TRBV7-6, the J call TRBJ1-1, with TRBD1 identical over 8 bases. CDR1 is SGHVS, CDR2 FNYEAQ, per germline. V dropped 5 bases and J dropped 4; count of bases not matched to a gene: 6. This CDR3 is built from 14 residues. In DNA, the CDR3 is TGTGCCAGCAGCCCGACAGGGGTAGGCACTGAAGCTTTCTTT. Translation: CASSPTGVGTEAFF.

The V and J genes are TRBV9 and TRBJ1-2, with D possibly matching TRBD1 (6 bases). Germline lookup yields CDR1 SGDLS and CDR2 YYNGEE. There are 14 residues in the CDR3. The V end lost 0 bases, the J end lost 7 bases, and 13 bases lay between the germline ends. CDR3 sequence reads: CASSVARGEGGYTF. CDR3 sequence (DNA): TGTGCCAGCAGCGTAGCCAGGGGCGAGGGTGGCTACACCTTC.

The chain joins TRBV4-1 to TRBJ2-3; tentatively, D is TRBD2 (5 bases). The CDR3 length is 17 residues. Trimming pared 3 bases from V and 4 bases from J, leaving 20 bases between. The V gene's germline CDR1 is MGHRA and CDR2 YSYEKL. The CDR3 sequence is CASSHGFTTEGPDTQYF. The CDR3 region has the DNA TGCGCCAGCAGCCACGGGTTTACTACCGAGGGCCCAGATACGCAGTATTTT.